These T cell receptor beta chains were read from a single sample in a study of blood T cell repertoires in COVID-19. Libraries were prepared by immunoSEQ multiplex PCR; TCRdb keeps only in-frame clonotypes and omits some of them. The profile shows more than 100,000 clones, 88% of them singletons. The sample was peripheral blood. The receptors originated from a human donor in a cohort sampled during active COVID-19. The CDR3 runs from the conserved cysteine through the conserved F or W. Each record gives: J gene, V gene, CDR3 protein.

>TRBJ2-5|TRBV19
CASTLGIGGGTETQYF
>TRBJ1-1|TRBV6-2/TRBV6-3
CASSPFSPRAEAFF
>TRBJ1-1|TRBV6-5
CASSYSGAMNTEAFF
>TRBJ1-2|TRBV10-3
CAISVTGQVKTPGGYTF
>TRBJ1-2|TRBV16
CASSQSPGGYTF
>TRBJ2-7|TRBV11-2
CASSFNEQYF
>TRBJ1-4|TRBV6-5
CAGVGAANEKLFF
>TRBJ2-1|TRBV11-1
CASSLGATAREQFF
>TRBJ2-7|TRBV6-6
CASSYSGPKTGEQYF
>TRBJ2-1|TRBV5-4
CASSLARVIGDEQFF
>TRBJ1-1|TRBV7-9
CASSLPLGQNTEAFF
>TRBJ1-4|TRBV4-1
CASSQDRGEDEKLFF
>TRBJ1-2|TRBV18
CASSPGAGLGYGYTF
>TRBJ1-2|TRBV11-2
CASSLYTNYGYTF
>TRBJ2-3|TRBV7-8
CASSLLGGRTDTQYF
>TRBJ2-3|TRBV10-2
CASSAPPSGGASDTQYF
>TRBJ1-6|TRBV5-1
CASSLAPGGVFSNSPLHF
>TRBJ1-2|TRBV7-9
CASSLVANYGYTF
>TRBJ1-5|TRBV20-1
CSASRSRGGNSNQPQHF
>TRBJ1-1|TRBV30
CAWSFGHLNTEAFF
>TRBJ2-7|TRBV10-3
CAISPSSYEQYF
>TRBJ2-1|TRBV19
CASSSLSRDWDYNEQFF
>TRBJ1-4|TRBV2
CASSPLGGLNEKLFF
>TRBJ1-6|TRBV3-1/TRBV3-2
CASSQDRETGVNNSPLHF
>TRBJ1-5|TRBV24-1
CATSDSKTGVGNQPQHF
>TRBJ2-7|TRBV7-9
CASSYPGLAGYEQYF
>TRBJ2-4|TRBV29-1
CSVDRGGAKNIQYF
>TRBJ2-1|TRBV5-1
CASSPPGTSGGSSYNEQFF
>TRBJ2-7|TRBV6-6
CASSPAPIWTSGPYEQYF
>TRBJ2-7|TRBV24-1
CATSDTGTGGDEQYF
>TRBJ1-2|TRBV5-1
CASSLEGSGAGYTF
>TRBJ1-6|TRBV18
CASSPPGTGGDNSPLHF
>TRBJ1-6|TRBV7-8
CASSQRGGLNSPLHF
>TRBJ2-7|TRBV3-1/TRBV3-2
CASSRLAGGPYEQYF
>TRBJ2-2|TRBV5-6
CASSTRDRGLRDTGELFF
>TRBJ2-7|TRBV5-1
CASSLQGAYEQYF
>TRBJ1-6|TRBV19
CASSNRGTVNSPLHF